The 25 T cell receptor beta chains below all came from one sample that was sequenced in a study of vaccination effects on CD4 cells after COVID-19. These TCRs are of unknown antigen specificity. Before sequencing, viral peptide pools were used by the ViraFEST assay to expand antigen-specific CD4+ T cells. The culture ran for 10 days, and then CD4+ T cells were isolated. Repertoires were generated with immunoSEQ multiplex PCR, while TCRdb's copy carries only in-frame clones and drops some. The sample has tens of thousands of clones, around 74% seen once; the top ten hold under 2%. The sequences come from CD4+ T cells from PBMCs cultured with HCoV-229E spike peptides, collected before COVID-19 vaccination. The receptors were sampled from a human donor who received a COVID-19 vaccine.

V and J are TRBV5-1 and TRBJ2-3; 7 nucleotides align to TRBD1. V lost 4 bases and J lost 4; bases outside the gene matches: 3. Germline CDR1 and CDR2: SGHRS and YFSETQ. The CDR3 is 13 amino acids. CDR3 DNA: TGCGCCAGCAGCGTGACAGGGTCAGATACGCAGTATTTT. Translated: CASSVTGSDTQYF. The variable domain in full, with the rest retrieved from reference TRBV5-1 and TRBJ2-3, is KAGVTQTPRYLIKTRGQQVTLSCSPISGHRSVSWYQQTPGQGLQFLFEYFSETQRNKGNFPGRFSGRQFSNSRSEMNVSTLELGDSALYLCASSVTGSDTQYFGPGTRLTVL.

This clone has just a few counts. The chain uses TRBV27 and TRBJ1-2; the D gene is possibly TRBD1 (5 bases). Deletions cut 5 bases from V and 0 bases from J, with 13 bases between. CDR3 length equals 15 residues. Per germline, CDR1 MNHEY and CDR2 SMNVEV (reference sequence). The CDR3 reads CASSIRDGPNYGYTF. Written as DNA, the CDR3 is TGTGCCAGCAGTATCCGGGACGGCCCTAACTATGGCTACACCTTC.

Remarks on this clone: The sample has other DNA sequences that encode this CDR3 too. The chain links TRBV5-1 to TRBJ2-3; 7 bases align to TRBD1. J gave up 5 bases and V 0 bases, and 3 bases lay outside the gene matches. From germline, CDR1 is SGHRS and CDR2 YFSETQ. The CDR3 is 14 residues long. The CDR3 loop reads CASSLEGAEDTQYF. In nucleotides, the CDR3 is TGCGCCAGCAGCTTGGAGGGGGCTGAAGATACGCAGTATTTT. The full variable domain, its missing parts supplied by reference TRBV5-1 and TRBJ2-3, is KAGVTQTPRYLIKTRGQQVTLSCSPISGHRSVSWYQQTPGQGLQFLFEYFSETQRNKGNFPGRFSGRQFSNSRSEMNVSTLELGDSALYLCASSLEGAEDTQYFGPGTRLTVL.

The genes are TRBV11-2 and TRBJ1-3; 8 nucleotides align to TRBD1. The germline gives CDR1 SGHAT, CDR2 FQNNGV. The CDR3 loop spans 12 amino acids. V trimming: 10 bases; J trimming: 3 bases; junction bases outside the gene matches: 2. The CDR3 sequence is CATTGDGNTIYF. CDR3 nucleotide sequence: TGTGCCACGACAGGGGATGGAAACACCATATATTTT.

The chain combines TRBV9 with TRBJ2-5; TRBD1 agrees at 10 bases. The ends lost 2 bases at V and 5 bases at J; junction bases unmatched: 6. Germline CDR1 SGDLS, CDR2 YYNGEE. CDR3 length: 15 amino acids. CDR3 in DNA: TGTGCCAGCAGCGTCGGACAGGGGGGCGTGGAGACCCAGTACTTC. Translating gives CASSVGQGGVETQYF.

This sequence joins TRBV19 and TRBJ2-5; 7 bases map to TRBD1. The CDR3 spans 14 residues. Germline V CDR1 and CDR2: LNHDA, SQIVND (reference sequence). After removal of 5 bases from V and 7 bases from J, the junction contained 10 bases not matched to a gene. The CDR3 nucleotides read TGTGCCAGTAGTGAGAGACAGGGTCTGGGGACCCAGTACTTC. Translation gives CASSERQGLGTQYF.

The V gene is TRBV11-2, the J gene TRBJ2-2, with TRBD1 matching 7 bases. CDR3 size: 14 residues. The trim removed 6 bases at V and 0 bases at J, leaving 1 base unmatched. Per the germline V gene, CDR1 is SGHAT and CDR2 is FQNNGV. CDR3 loop: CASRTGTNTGELFF. The CDR3 nucleotides are TGTGCCAGCAGGACAGGGACGAACACCGGGGAGCTGTTTTTT.

The V and J genes are TRBV6-5 and TRBJ2-2, with TRBD1 matching 10 bases. Trimming removed 5 bases from V and 5 bases from J; junction bases left unmatched: 5. CDR3 length: 15 residues. Germline V gene sequence: CDR1 MNHEY, CDR2 SVGAGI. The CDR3: CASSPDRGATGELFF. The CDR3 coding sequence is TGTGCCAGCAGTCCGGACAGGGGGGCAACCGGGGAGCTGTTTTTT.

J is TRBJ1-1 and V is TRBV6-6; 10 nucleotides line up with TRBD1. Unmatched junction bases numbered 6, after V lost 6 bases and J lost 5 bases. Germline V gene data show CDR1 as MNHNY and CDR2 as SVGAGI (reference sequence). CDR3 length: 14 amino acids. The DNA of the CDR3 is TGTGCCAGCAGGGGAGACAGGGGGCGGACTGAAGCTTTCTTT. Its protein product is CASRGDRGRTEAFF.

The V gene is TRBV5-6, the J gene TRBJ2-7; TRBD2 aligns across 8 bases. The germline gives CDR1 SGHDT, CDR2 YYEEEE. CDR3 length: 16 amino acids. Unmatched junction bases numbered 12, after V lost 4 bases and J lost 3 bases. The CDR3 sequence is CASSAGSGLANYEQYV. Here the CDR3 DNA reads TGTGCCAGCAGCGCGGGAAGCGGACTAGCCAACTACGAGCAGTACGTC.

The chain uses TRBV19 and TRBJ1-2, with 9 bases lining up with TRBD1. With 10 bases clipped from V and 2 bases from J, the junction kept 8 bases outside the gene matches. CDR3 length: 14 residues. Germline CDR1 LNHDA, CDR2 SQIVND (reference sequence). CDR3 region: CATTGTGRNYGYTF. The CDR3 nucleotides are TGTGCCACCACCGGGACAGGGAGAAACTATGGCTACACCTTC.

This clone was seen once. The genes are TRBV5-1 and TRBJ2-5; 8 bases agree with TRBD2. The junction had 8 bases not matched to a gene; V was cut back by 0 bases and J by 1 base. Germline V lookup: CDR1 SGHRS, CDR2 YFSETQ. There are 17 residues in the CDR3. The CDR3 coding sequence is TGCGCCAGCAGCTTGGCCGGGATAGCGGGGAGCCAAGAGACCCAGTACTTC. It translates to CASSLAGIAGSQETQYF.

The chain is built from TRBV5-8 and TRBJ2-5; D remains unclear. Trimming left V 7 bases short and J 0 bases short, with 22 bases between. From germline, CDR1 is SGHTS and CDR2 YDEGEE. The length of the CDR3 is 17 residues. The DNA for the CDR3 is TGTGCCAGCCCAACCATGGGCGCGAGTACATACCAAGAGACCCAGTACTTC. Protein sequence: CASPTMGASTYQETQYF.

The table lists this clone with a few counts. The V and J genes are TRBV2 and TRBJ2-2, with 7 nucleotides matching TRBD2. J gave up 4 bases and V 7 bases, and 9 bases lay outside the gene matches. The CDR3 length is 15 residues. CDR1 and CDR2 (germline): SNHLY, FYNNEI. CDR3 sequence (DNA): TGTGCCAGCAACCTCCAGCGGGGTCTCACCGGGGAGCTGTTTTTT. Translating gives CASNLQRGLTGELFF. Full variable domain (outside the CDR3, taken from reference TRBV2 and TRBJ2-2): EPEVTQTPSHQVTQMGQEVILRCVPISNHLYFYWYRQILGQKVEFLVSFYNNEISEKSEIFDDQFSVERPDGSNFTLKIRSTKLEDSAMYFCASNLQRGLTGELFFGEGSRLTVL.

The CDR3 nucleotides are TGTGCCAGCAGCTTAGCAAGTGTTAGCACAGATACGCAGTATTTT. It translates to CASSLASVSTDTQYF. The chain carries TRBV7-9 and TRBJ2-3, with D uncertain. Trimming cost V 0 bases and J 0 bases, with 7 bases left between them. The CDR3 contains 15 residues. Germline lookup yields CDR1 SEHNR and CDR2 FQNEAQ (reference sequence).

There are a few counts of this clone. The DNA of the CDR3 is TGTGCCAGCTCTGGACAGGGGGACAATCAGCCCCAGCATTTT. As protein: CASSGQGDNQPQHF. The chain is built from TRBV18 and TRBJ1-5, with 10 bases lining up with TRBD1. The CDR3 has 14 residues. CDR1 and CDR2 (germline): KGHSH, LQKENI. The trim removed 6 bases at V and 3 bases at J, leaving 2 bases unmatched.

The rearrangement joins TRBV10-1 to TRBJ2-5; D gene ambiguous. The CDR3 consists of 14 residues. Trimming took 2 bases from V and 7 from J, leaving 14 bases between them. Per the germline V gene, CDR1 is WNHNN and CDR2 is SYGVQD (reference sequence). CDR3 DNA sequence: TGCGCCAGCAGTGAGGGAGCAGTAATGGGGACCCAGTACTTC. The encoded protein is CASSEGAVMGTQYF.

The genes are TRBV5-1 and TRBJ2-7; D gene ambiguous. Trimming left V 0 bases short and J 0 bases short, with 7 bases between. The length of the CDR3 is 14 residues. Germline values: CDR1 SGHRS, CDR2 YFSETQ. CDR3 loop: CASSLGPGSYEQYV. The CDR3 nucleotides are TGCGCCAGCAGCTTGGGGCCAGGCTCCTACGAGCAGTACGTC.

This clone occurred a few times. This chain uses TRBV2 with TRBJ1-6; D not resolved. CDR3 length: 13 amino acids. The germline CDR1 and CDR2 sequences are SNHLY and FYNNEI. The V gene lost 8 bases and the J gene lost 7 bases, with 12 bases spanning the gap. The CDR3 here is CASLFYLNSPLHF. In DNA, the CDR3 is TGTGCCAGCCTCTTCTACCTCAATTCACCCCTCCACTTT.

In its sample, this clone was seen once. The chain is built from TRBV10-3 and TRBJ2-5; TRBD2 agrees at 7 bases. With V trimmed by 7 bases and J by 2 bases, 7 bases remained unmatched. Germline V gene sequence: CDR1 ENHRY, CDR2 SYGVKD. The CDR3 length is 14 residues. In nucleotides, the CDR3 is TGTGCCATCAATGGGGGGGGGAGTCAAGAGACCCAGTACTTC. It translates to CAINGGGSQETQYF.

V gene TRBV5-1 combines with J gene TRBJ2-5; a weak D match, TRBD1 (6 bases). This CDR3 is 14 amino acids long. Germline CDR1 and CDR2: SGHRS and YFSETQ. V was pared by 4 bases and J by 2 bases, with 12 bases between. The CDR3: CASSQTGNQETQYF. Written as DNA, the CDR3 is TGCGCCAGCAGCCAAACAGGGAATCAAGAGACCCAGTACTTC.

The V and J genes are TRBV28 and TRBJ1-5; TRBD1 agrees at 8 bases. The CDR3 spans 15 residues. V shed 6 bases, J shed 2 bases, and the junction held 6 bases outside the gene matches. Looked up from germline, CDR1 is MDHEN and CDR2 is SYDVKM. CDR3 protein: CASSYLQGGNQPQHF. The DNA of the CDR3 is TGTGCCAGCAGCTATCTACAGGGGGGCAATCAGCCCCAGCATTTT.

This clone turned up a few times. The chain links TRBV9 to TRBJ1-2; TRBD1 agrees at 7 bases. Unmatched junction bases numbered 4, after V lost 0 bases and J lost 8 bases. Germline loops: CDR1 SGDLS, CDR2 YYNGEE. The CDR3 runs to 13 residues. In nucleotides, the CDR3 is TGTGCCAGCAGCGTAGTACAGGGGAGGGGCTACACCTTC. It encodes CASSVVQGRGYTF.

V usage is TRBV5-1 and J usage is TRBJ1-1; a possible D gene is TRBD1 (5 bases). Germline V CDR1 and CDR2: SGHRS, YFSETQ. There are 15 residues in the CDR3. Trimming removed 1 base at V and 3 bases at J, with 13 bases between. In DNA form, the CDR3 reads TGCGCCAGCAGCTTGAGCGGGGGGTCGGACACTGAAGCTTTCTTT. It translates to CASSLSGGSDTEAFF.

This rearrangement joins TRBV3-1 (or the pseudogene TRBV3-2) to TRBJ2-1, with D possibly being TRBD2 (7 bases). V gave up 2 bases and J gave up 8 bases, with 16 bases separating them. The CDR3 covers 15 residues. Germline V CDR1 and CDR2: LGHDT, YNNKEL (reference sequence). CDR3: CASSQPNQGRDEQFF. The CDR3 region has the DNA TGTGCCAGCAGCCAACCCAACCAGGGGAGGGATGAGCAGTTCTTC.